This note documents a single TCR beta chain sequence. The antigen remains unidentified. The data are from a study of cytomegalovirus exposure and HLA in healthy donors. Study context: It was reported in a later analysis that the same platform had been used for the 120 validation repertoires as for the approximately 670 first-cohort repertoires.

The table came from immunoSEQ multiplex PCR; TCRdb's copy has only in-frame clones and leaves some out. In the table there are hundreds of thousands of clones, just over 85% of which are singletons. The CDR3 has 17 amino acids. The V gene lost 0 bases and the J gene lost 2 bases, with 16 bases spanning the gap. Germline V gene data show CDR1 as MGHRA and CDR2 as YSYEKL. General observations from the study: The listing of roughly 160 TCR beta chains classed them as cytomegalovirus-associated. It was reported that the classifier diagnosed cytomegalovirus status with high specificity and sensitivity in both the original and validation cohorts.

This TCR came from a woman between 18 and 29 years old in good health and CMV-seronegative. The material sequenced was PBMCs. V usage is TRBV4-1 and J usage is TRBJ1-1; no definite D call. The DNA for the CDR3 is TGCGCCAGCAGCCAAGAACGTCGAAGATTGGGCAACACTGAAGCTTTCTTT. Translating gives CASSQERRRLGNTEAFF.